This paragraph covers one T cell receptor beta chain sequence. These data belong to a study of blood T cell repertoires in COVID-19. On the study more broadly: Sample material is recorded as cDNA or gDNA derived from T cells, B-cell-depleted T cells, or PBMCs.

The length of the CDR3 is 12 residues. Germline V gene data show CDR1 as SGHNT and CDR2 as YENEEA. Between the trimmed V and J ends, which lost 5 bases and 11 bases, there was a span of 12 bases. Using immunoSEQ multiplex PCR, the repertoire was profiled, and TCRdb retains in-frame clones only, with some absent. Here the sample spans 55,000 to 80,000 clones, around 88% being singletons. Sequencing was carried out using peripheral blood. The chain recombines TRBV11-3 with TRBJ2-2, with D possibly being TRBD1 (6 bases). The sequence came from a man aged 50-59 years with active COVID-19. CDR3 bases: TGTGCCAGCAGCCACAGGGTGGAAGAGCTGTTTTTT. This sequence encodes CASSHRVEELFF. Combining the CDR3 with reference TRBV11-3 and TRBJ2-2 gives the whole variable domain EAGVVQSPRYKIIEKKQPVAFWCNPISGHNTLYWYLQNLGQGPELLIRYENEEAVDDSQLPKDRFSAERLKGVDSTLKIQPAELGDSAVYLCASSHRVEELFFGEGSRLTVL.